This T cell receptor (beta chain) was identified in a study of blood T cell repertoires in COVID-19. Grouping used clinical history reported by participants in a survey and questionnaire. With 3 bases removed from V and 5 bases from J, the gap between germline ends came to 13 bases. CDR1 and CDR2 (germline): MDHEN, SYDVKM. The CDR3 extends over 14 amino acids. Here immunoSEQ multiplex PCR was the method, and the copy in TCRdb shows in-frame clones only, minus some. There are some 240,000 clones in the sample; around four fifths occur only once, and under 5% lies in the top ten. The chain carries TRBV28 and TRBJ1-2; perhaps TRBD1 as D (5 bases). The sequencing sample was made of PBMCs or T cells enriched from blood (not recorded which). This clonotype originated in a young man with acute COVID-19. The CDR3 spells CASSFRGGGYGYTF. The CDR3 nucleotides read TGTGCCAGCAGTTTCCGGGGGGGTGGTTATGGCTACACCTTC.